The 12 T cell receptor beta chains reported below all come from one sample, sequenced in a study of T-cell reconstitution after alpha-beta-depleted transplantation in children (dated by TCRdb to the mid-2010s). The library relied on PCR. Sequencing relied on an Illumina HiSeq 2500. TCR libraries were prepared with molecular barcoding, using unique molecular identifiers to normalize TCRbeta repertoire quantification. Starting from the raw public reads, TCRdb applied fastp trimming at Q25, assembled clones with MiXCR and retained in-frame beta chains. Every CDR3 protein is listed once, alongside the most common genes and DNA of its rows. This sample is represented by approximately 520,000 distinct CDR3 sequences; about 10% of them were singletons. Of the sample, roughly 15% falls within the top ten clones. The sample's treatment or condition label, in plain terms: allogeneic hematopoietic cell transplantation with graft depleted of TCRalphabeta T cells and CD19 B cells.

The input for sequencing was PBMCs, mostly from graft donor cells, taken 180 days after TCRalphabeta/CD19-depleted stem cell transplant. These TCRs come from a female patient aged 2 to 10 who had a stem cell transplant for aplastic anemia, so the T cells may come from the graft donor.

V and J are TRBV18 and TRBJ2-1, with 11 bases identical to TRBD1. Germline lookup yields CDR1 KGHSH and CDR2 LQKENI. The CDR3 spans 16 residues. V shed 4 bases and J 2 bases; nucleotides not matched to a gene: 4. CDR3 in DNA: TGTGCCAGCTCACATGGGACAGGGGGGGCCTACAATGAGCAGTTCTTC. Translating gives CASSHGTGGAYNEQFF. Looking up the rest from reference TRBV18 and TRBJ2-1 gives the full variable domain: NAGVMQNPRHLVRRRGQEARLRCSPMKGHSHVYWYRQLPEEGLKFMVYLQKENIIDESGMPKERFSAEFPKEGPSILRIQQVVRGDSAAYFCASSHGTGGAYNEQFFGPGTRLTVL.

The V call is TRBV20-1, the J call TRBJ2-7; D may be TRBD2 (7 bases). Germline values: CDR1 DFQATT, CDR2 SNEGSKA (reference sequence). Deletions cut 5 bases from V and 4 bases from J, with 12 bases between. CDR3 length: 12 residues. The CDR3 DNA is TGCAGTGCTGGGGGGGCCACTTACGAGCAGTACTTC. This encodes CSAGGATYEQYF.

The chain combines TRBV19 with TRBJ2-7; D is uncertain. V was cut by 5 bases and J by 4 bases, with 12 bases left in between. Germline V CDR1 and CDR2: LNHDA, SQIVND (reference sequence). CDR3 length: 13 amino acids. The DNA for the CDR3 is TGTGCCAGTAGTCCGGCGGACCTATACGAGCAGTACTTC. It specifies CASSPADLYEQYF. Full variable domain (rest looked up from reference TRBV19 and TRBJ2-7): DGGITQSPKYLFRKEGQNVTLSCEQNLNHDAMYWYRQDPGQGLRLIYYSQIVNDFQKGDIAEGYSVSREKKESFPLTVTSAQKNPTAFYLCASSPADLYEQYFGPGTRLTVT.

The chain links TRBV28 to TRBJ2-7; 9 nucleotides match TRBD1. J lost 5 bases, V lost 4 bases, and 9 bases had no gene match. The germline V gene encodes CDR1 MDHEN and CDR2 SYDVKM. The CDR3 extends over 15 amino acids. In nucleotides, the CDR3 is TGTGCCAGCAGTTCTCCGGGACAGGGAGGCGACGAGCAGTACTTC. The encoded protein is CASSSPGQGGDEQYF. Full variable domain (remainder filled in from reference TRBV28 and TRBJ2-7): DVKVTQSSRYLVKRTGEKVFLECVQDMDHENMFWYRQDPGLGLRLIYFSYDVKMKEKGDIPEGYSVSREKKERFSLILESASTNQTSMYLCASSSPGQGGDEQYFGPGTRLTVT.

The genes are TRBV28 and TRBJ2-7; no clear D. CDR1 and CDR2 from the germline V gene are MDHEN and SYDVKM. V lost 8 bases and J lost 5, with 13 bases in between. The CDR3 has 12 residues. The CDR3 region has the DNA TGTGCCAGCCTACACTCGGTCGACGAGCAGTACTTC. Its translation: CASLHSVDEQYF.

The chain is built from TRBV6-6 and TRBJ2-1; D is perhaps TRBD1 (6 bases). Germline CDR1 reads MNHNY; CDR2 reads SVGAGI (reference sequence). This CDR3 is 12 amino acids long. V lost 6 bases and J lost 14, with 17 bases in between. This chain's CDR3 is CASSLGAAVEFF. The CDR3 DNA follows: TGTGCCAGCAGCCTGGGGGCGGCGGTGGAGTTCTTC.

This clonotype occurred a few times. CDR3 nucleotides: TGTGCCACCCAACCGGGACAGGGCTACAATGAGCAGTTCTTC. It yields the protein CATQPGQGYNEQFF. This rearrangement joins TRBV27 to TRBJ2-1; 9 positions agree with TRBD1. Unmatched junction bases numbered 7, after V lost 10 bases and J lost 3 bases. Germline lookup yields CDR1 MNHEY and CDR2 SMNVEV (reference sequence). The CDR3 extends over 14 amino acids.

The chain recombines TRBV6-2 or TRBV6-3 with TRBJ1-1; perhaps TRBD1 as D (5 bases). Between the trimmed V and J ends, which lost 0 bases and 3 bases, there was a span of 17 bases. The length of the CDR3 is 17 residues. Germline V lookup: CDR1 MNHEY, CDR2 SVGEGT. The CDR3 loop is CASSYSTPGGRDTEAFF. As DNA, the CDR3 is TGTGCCAGCAGTTACTCGACCCCCGGGGGAAGGGACACTGAAGCTTTCTTT.

V usage is TRBV5-1 and J usage is TRBJ1-4, with a possible D match to TRBD1 (5 bases). Between the trimmed V and J ends, which lost 0 bases and 0 bases, there was a span of 9 bases. CDR3 length: 16 amino acids. Germline loops: CDR1 SGHRS, CDR2 YFSETQ. CDR3 in DNA: TGCGCCAGCAGCTTGGGAGGGACCACAACTAATGAAAAACTGTTTTTT. This encodes CASSLGGTTTNEKLFF.

CDR3 sequence: CASSAAGQGYEQYV. Written as DNA, the CDR3 is TGTGCCAGCAGTGCCGCAGGGCAGGGCTACGAGCAGTACGTC. The chain couples TRBV27 to TRBJ2-7; maybe TRBD1 (5 bases). Between the trimmed V and J ends, which lost 5 bases and 3 bases, there was a span of 14 bases. Looked up from germline, CDR1 is MNHEY and CDR2 is SMNVEV (reference sequence). The CDR3 is made up of 14 amino acids.

The rearrangement links TRBV10-3 to TRBJ2-3; D may be TRBD1 (6 bases). With 6 bases removed from V and 5 bases from J, the gap between germline ends came to 21 bases. Looked up from germline, CDR1 is ENHRY and CDR2 is SYGVKD. The CDR3 sequence is 16 residues long. CDR3 residues: CAIRDWTAISGDTQYF. The CDR3 nucleotides read TGTGCCATCAGGGATTGGACAGCTATATCGGGAGATACGCAGTATTTT.

This clonotype showed up just a few times. The rearrangement links TRBV6-1 to TRBJ1-5; no clear D. Germline CDR1 MNHNS, CDR2 SASEGT. CDR3 length: 13 amino acids. Trimming took 5 bases from V and 6 from J, leaving 11 bases between them. CDR3 nucleotides: TGTGCCAGCAGTCCCTACTGGGGTCAGCCCCAGCATTTT. Protein product: CASSPYWGQPQHF.